This T cell receptor (beta chain) derives from a study of T cell responses to AZD1222 COVID-19 vaccine. Study details: Timing groups of about 4 and about 12 weeks for second doses were pooled.

Germline-derived CDR1 and CDR2 are SGHTA and FQGTGA. CDR3 length equals 14 residues. The V end lost 2 bases, the J end lost 8 bases, and 13 bases lay between the germline ends. Concerning this clone: Antigen: not known.

This table comes from immunoSEQ multiplex PCR, and its TCRdb copy is limited to in-frame clones, with some not included. The data contain fewer than 180,000 clones, about 93% of them singletons. Study-level findings and limits: Females made up more of the donors, who were largely white British, and clonal diversity may have come out too low. The peak T cell response came first, and repertoires were sampled only after it.

The chain recombines TRBV7-3 with TRBJ2-1; maybe TRBD2 (5 bases). Material: peripheral blood, obtained on day 0 of AZD1222 vaccination. This clonotype originated in an adult in good health. The CDR3 loop reads CASSLEGRMDEQFF. The CDR3 nucleotides are TGTGCCAGCAGCTTAGAGGGCAGAATGGATGAGCAGTTCTTC.